Listed below are T cell receptor beta chains from one sample, sequenced in a study of technical replicates of blood from a few donors. This table comes from immunoSEQ multiplex PCR, and its TCRdb copy is limited to in-frame clones, with some not included. The sample consists of approximately 59,000 clones, around 96% of them appearing once. Specimen: PBMCs. The receptors derive from a human donor in good health. Some clones in this sample may be carry-over from other donors' samples. The CDR3 runs from the conserved cysteine through the conserved F or W. Fields, in order: V gene, D gene, clone size, J gene, CDR3 protein, CDR3 DNA. A D gene is named only where the DNA matches it firmly. Only some rows state a clone size, as once, few, many or a class for expanded clones.

TRBV11-2	TRBD1	few	TRBJ2-2	CASTQGAVNTGELFF	TGTGCCAGCACCCAGGGGGCCGTGAACACCGGGGAGCTGTTTTTT
TRBV18	-	-	TRBJ1-1	CASSDRNTEAFF	TGTGCCAGCTCCGACAGAAACACTGAAGCTTTCTTT
TRBV7-2	TRBD2	-	TRBJ2-5	CASSFSRTSGRASGETQYF	TGTGCCAGCAGCTTTTCCAGGACTAGCGGGAGGGCGTCCGGGGAGACCCAGTACTTC
TRBV5-1	TRBD2	once	TRBJ2-7	CASSETSGVQYF	TGCGCCAGCAGCGAGACTAGCGGGGTGCAGTACTTC
TRBV2	-	-	TRBJ2-5	CASSETGRETQYF	TGTGCCAGCAGTGAGACAGGGAGGGAGACCCAGTACTTC
TRBV4-2	-	-	TRBJ1-5	CASSQESRNQPQHF	TGTGCCAGCAGCCAAGAGTCCCGGAATCAGCCCCAGCATTTT
TRBV7-6	-	-	TRBJ2-3	CASSPGVDTQYF	TGTGCCAGCAGCCCAGGGGTTGATACGCAGTATTTT
TRBV6-5	TRBD1	-	TRBJ2-7	CASSRGQGREQYF	TGTGCCAGCAGCCGGGGACAGGGCAGGGAGCAGTACTTC
TRBV30	-	-	TRBJ2-7	CAWSSGQSYEQYF	TGTGCCTGGAGTTCCGGACAGTCCTACGAGCAGTACTTC
TRBV11-1	-	-	TRBJ1-1	CASSLRQSTEAFF	TGTGCCAGCAGCTTAAGACAGAGCACTGAAGCTTTCTTT
TRBV14	TRBD1	-	TRBJ1-4	CASSQVGQGVIGEKLFF	TGTGCCAGCAGCCAAGTAGGACAGGGAGTAATTGGTGAAAAACTGTTTTTT
TRBV6-1	-	-	TRBJ1-5	CASSEDGSYQPQHF	TGTGCCAGCAGTGAAGACGGGAGTTACCAGCCCCAGCATTTT
TRBV5-1	TRBD1	-	TRBJ1-2	CASSYFPGQGAGGGLNYGYTF	TGCGCCAGCAGCTACTTCCCGGGACAGGGTGCCGGAGGGGGGTTAAACTATGGCTACACCTTC
TRBV5-8	-	-	TRBJ1-5	CASSLVWEWAGIHNQPQHF	TGTGCCAGCAGCTTGGTGTGGGAGTGGGCCGGAATACACAATCAGCCCCAGCATTTT
TRBV2	-	-	TRBJ2-3	CASSPRAEGTDTQYF	TGTGCCAGCAGCCCCCGTGCAGAGGGCACAGATACGCAGTATTTT
TRBV2	TRBD1	-	TRBJ1-6	CASRVGGQGNSPLHF	TGTGCCAGCCGTGTGGGGGGACAGGGGAATTCACCCCTCCACTTT
TRBV18	-	few	TRBJ1-6	CASSIQGNSPLHF	TGTGCCAGCTCAATACAGGGTAATTCACCCCTCCACTTT
TRBV6-5	-	-	TRBJ2-5	CASSPPPFGTQYF	TGTGCCAGCAGCCCACCCCCCTTCGGGACCCAGTACTTC
TRBV5-8	-	-	TRBJ1-5	CASSLQQGNNQPQHF	TGTGCCAGCAGCTTGCAACAGGGTAACAATCAGCCCCAGCATTTT
TRBV4-1	TRBD1	-	TRBJ2-2	CASSDRVDTGELFF	TGCGCCAGCAGTGACAGGGTTGACACCGGGGAGCTGTTTTTT
TRBV6-1	TRBD1	-	TRBJ2-7	CASSVDPGQGGEQYF	TGTGCCAGCAGCGTAGACCCGGGACAGGGGGGTGAGCAGTACTTC
TRBV6-1	-	-	TRBJ2-6	CASSETGTGANVLTF	TGTGCCAGCAGTGAAACAGGGACTGGGGCCAACGTCCTGACTTTC
TRBV5-6	-	-	TRBJ2-4	CASSFRRQTRGIQYF	TGTGCCAGCAGCTTCAGGCGGCAGACAAGGGGCATTCAGTACTTC
TRBV5-5	-	-	TRBJ1-2	CASSLSQGTAYGYTF	TGTGCCAGCAGCTTGAGTCAGGGTACGGCCTATGGCTACACCTTC
TRBV18	TRBD1	few	TRBJ1-1	CASSRGQGDTEAFF	TGTGCCAGCTCACGGGGACAGGGGGACACTGAAGCTTTCTTT
TRBV7-3	-	-	TRBJ2-3	CASSPGTISDTQYF	TGTGCCAGCAGCCCCGGGACAATTTCTGATACGCAGTATTTT
TRBV27	TRBD1	-	TRBJ1-1	CASSLQSPEQGADTEAFF	TGTGCCAGCAGTTTACAGAGCCCCGAACAGGGGGCGGACACTGAAGCTTTCTTT
TRBV7-2	-	-	TRBJ2-7	CASSPEVGGQYF	TGTGCCAGCAGCCCAGAGGTAGGGGGGCAGTACTTC
TRBV30	TRBD2	once	TRBJ2-1	CAWSVSLAGPNEQFF	TGTGCCTGGAGTGTGTCCCTAGCGGGACCCAATGAGCAGTTCTTC
TRBV9	TRBD2	-	TRBJ2-3	CASSPGLATKTSTDTQYF	TGTGCCAGCAGCCCGGGACTAGCGACTAAAACTAGCACAGATACGCAGTATTTT
TRBV7-3	TRBD1	-	TRBJ1-5	CASERGGRGDQPQHF	TGTGCCAGTGAAAGAGGGGGCAGGGGAGATCAGCCCCAGCATTTT
TRBV5-1	TRBD2	-	TRBJ2-5	CASSLTLAGWETQYF	TGCGCCAGCAGCTTGACACTAGCGGGGTGGGAGACCCAGTACTTC
TRBV6-1	TRBD1	-	TRBJ2-6	CASSEFRGSGANVLTF	TGTGCCAGCAGTGAATTCAGGGGGTCTGGGGCCAACGTCCTGACTTTC
TRBV7-3	-	-	TRBJ2-1	CASSLQVGSYNEQFF	TGTGCCAGCAGTCTCCAGGTGGGTTCCTACAATGAGCAGTTCTTC
TRBV4-2	-	-	TRBJ1-1	CASRGGDTEAFF	TGTGCCTCGAGGGGGGGGGACACTGAAGCTTTCTTT
TRBV5-8	TRBD2	-	TRBJ2-3	CASSSGNRRLAGGSDTQYF	TGTGCCAGCAGCTCGGGAAACAGACGACTAGCGGGGGGCTCAGATACGCAGTATTTT
TRBV7-6	TRBD1	-	TRBJ2-7	CASSPRPQGDEQYF	TGTGCCAGCAGCCCCAGACCACAGGGGGACGAGCAGTACTTC
TRBV7-9	TRBD2	-	TRBJ2-5	CASSPRTSGIKETQYF	TGTGCCAGCAGCCCCCGGACTAGCGGGATAAAAGAGACCCAGTACTTC
TRBV5-6	TRBD1	-	TRBJ1-2	CASSLLDRGTAYGYTF	TGTGCCAGCAGCTTGCTTGACCGGGGGACAGCGTATGGCTACACCTTC
TRBV7-2	-	-	TRBJ2-1	CASRRTLNEQFF	TGTGCCAGCAGAAGGACACTGAATGAGCAGTTCTTC
TRBV18	-	-	TRBJ2-3	CASSPTALARDTQYF	TGTGCCAGCTCACCCACCGCTCTAGCTCGGGATACGCAGTATTTT
TRBV7-2	TRBD2	-	TRBJ2-5	CASSLGWGGRRQETQYF	TGTGCCAGCAGCCTGGGCTGGGGCGGGAGGAGGCAAGAGACCCAGTACTTC
TRBV7-2	-	-	TRBJ2-7	CASSFAYEQYF	TGTGCCAGCAGCTTCGCCTACGAGCAGTACTTC
TRBV5-1	-	-	TRBJ1-2	CASSLDGGSNYGYTF	TGCGCCAGCAGCTTGGACGGCGGATCTAACTATGGCTACACCTTC
TRBV4-3	TRBD2	-	TRBJ2-7	CASSQDLVAGGGSYEQYF	TGCGCCAGCAGCCAAGATCTTGTAGCGGGAGGGGGCTCCTACGAGCAGTACTTC
TRBV7-8	-	-	TRBJ1-1	CASSSQGIATEAFF	TGTGCCAGCAGCTCACAGGGTATTGCCACTGAAGCTTTCTTT
TRBV7-2	-	-	TRBJ2-7	CASTWDNSYEQYF	TGTGCCAGCACATGGGACAACTCCTACGAGCAGTACTTC
TRBV2	-	-	TRBJ1-6	CASSSTGVNNSPLHF	TGTGCCAGCAGTTCCACGGGGGTAAATAATTCACCCCTCCACTTT